This TCR beta chain originates from a study of blood T cell repertoires in COVID-19. The table came from immunoSEQ multiplex PCR; TCRdb's copy has only in-frame clones and leaves some out. There are around 100,000 clones in the sample; approximately 80% occur only once, and around a third lies in the top ten. The CDR3 totals 16 residues. V lost 4 bases to trimming and J lost 4 bases; unmatched junction nucleotides: 10. Germline CDR1 is SGHNT and CDR2 is YYREEE (reference sequence). V is TRBV5-4 and J is TRBJ2-5, with 10 bases fitting TRBD2. The receptor comes from a man aged 65 to 85 with active or convalescent COVID-19. Sample: peripheral blood. For the CDR3, the DNA is TGTGCCAGCAGCCGGGCGCTAGCGGGAGATTCAGAGACCCAGTACTTC. Translating it yields CASSRALAGDSETQYF.